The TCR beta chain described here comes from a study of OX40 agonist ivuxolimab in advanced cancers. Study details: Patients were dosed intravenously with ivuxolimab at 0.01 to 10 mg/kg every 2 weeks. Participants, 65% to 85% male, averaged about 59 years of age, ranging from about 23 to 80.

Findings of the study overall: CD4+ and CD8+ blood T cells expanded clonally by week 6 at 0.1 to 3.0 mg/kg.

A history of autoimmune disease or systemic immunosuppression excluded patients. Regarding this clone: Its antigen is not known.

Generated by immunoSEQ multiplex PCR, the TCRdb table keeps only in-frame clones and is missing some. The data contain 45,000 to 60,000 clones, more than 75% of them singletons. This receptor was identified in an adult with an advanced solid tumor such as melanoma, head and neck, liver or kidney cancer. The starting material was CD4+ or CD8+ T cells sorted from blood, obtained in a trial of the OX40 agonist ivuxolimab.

The DNA for the CDR3 is TGCGCCAGCAGCCCCCAAACAGGGGACTACGAGCAGTACTTC. Protein: CASSPQTGDYEQYF. The chain joins TRBV4-3 to TRBJ2-7; 7 bases agree with TRBD1. The V segment lost 4 bases and the J segment 3 bases; nucleotides outside the gene matches: 6. This CDR3 has 14 amino acids. Germline CDR1 and CDR2: LGHNA and YSLEER.